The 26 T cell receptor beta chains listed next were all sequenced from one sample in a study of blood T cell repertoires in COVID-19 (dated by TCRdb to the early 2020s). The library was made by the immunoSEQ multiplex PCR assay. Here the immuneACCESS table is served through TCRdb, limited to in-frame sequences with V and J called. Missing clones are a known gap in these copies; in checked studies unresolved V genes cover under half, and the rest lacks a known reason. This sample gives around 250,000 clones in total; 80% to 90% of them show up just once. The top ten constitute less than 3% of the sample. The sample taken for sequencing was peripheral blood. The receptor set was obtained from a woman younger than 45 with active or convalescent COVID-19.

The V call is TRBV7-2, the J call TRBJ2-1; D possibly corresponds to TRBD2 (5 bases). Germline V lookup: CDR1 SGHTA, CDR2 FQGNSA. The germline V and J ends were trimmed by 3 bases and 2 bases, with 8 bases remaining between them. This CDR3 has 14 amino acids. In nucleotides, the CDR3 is TGTGCCAGCAGCTTGGGGAGAGCCTACAATGAGCAGTTCTTC. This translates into CASSLGRAYNEQFF.

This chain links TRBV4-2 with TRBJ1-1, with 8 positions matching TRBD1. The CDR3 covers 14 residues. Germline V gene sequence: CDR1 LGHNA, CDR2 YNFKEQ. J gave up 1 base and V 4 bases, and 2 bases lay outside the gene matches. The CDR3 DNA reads TGTGCCAGCAGCCCCGGACAGGGGAACACTGAAGCTTTCTTT. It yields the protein CASSPGQGNTEAFF.

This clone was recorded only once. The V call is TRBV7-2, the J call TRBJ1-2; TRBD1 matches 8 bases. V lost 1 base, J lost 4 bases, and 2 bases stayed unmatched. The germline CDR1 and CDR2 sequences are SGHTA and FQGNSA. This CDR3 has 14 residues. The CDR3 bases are TGTGCCAGCAGCTTAGGGGACAGGCCCTATGGCTACACCTTC. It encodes CASSLGDRPYGYTF.

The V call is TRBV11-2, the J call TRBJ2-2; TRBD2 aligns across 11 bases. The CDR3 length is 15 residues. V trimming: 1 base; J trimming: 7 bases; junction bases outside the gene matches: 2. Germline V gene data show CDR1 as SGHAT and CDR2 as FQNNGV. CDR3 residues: CASSLVSGGVGELFF. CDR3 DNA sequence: TGTGCCAGCAGCTTAGTTAGCGGGGGGGTCGGGGAGCTGTTTTTT.

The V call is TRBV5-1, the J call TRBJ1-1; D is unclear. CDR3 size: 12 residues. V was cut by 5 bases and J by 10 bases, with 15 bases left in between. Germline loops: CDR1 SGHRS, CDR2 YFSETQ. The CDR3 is CASSLGGGRAFF. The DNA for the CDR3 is TGCGCCAGCAGTTTAGGTGGAGGGAGAGCTTTCTTT.

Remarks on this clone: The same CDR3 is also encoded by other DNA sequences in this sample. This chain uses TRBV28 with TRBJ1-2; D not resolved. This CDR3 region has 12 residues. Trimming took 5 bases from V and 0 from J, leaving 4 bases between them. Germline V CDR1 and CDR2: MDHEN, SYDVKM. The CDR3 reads CASSPSNYGYTF. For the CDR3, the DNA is TGTGCCAGCAGTCCCTCTAACTATGGCTACACCTTC.

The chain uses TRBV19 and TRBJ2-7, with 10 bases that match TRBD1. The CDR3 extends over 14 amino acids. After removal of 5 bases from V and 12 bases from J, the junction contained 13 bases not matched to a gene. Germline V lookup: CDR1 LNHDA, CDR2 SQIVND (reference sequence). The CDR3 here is CASSHRDRGSWRYF. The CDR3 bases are TGTGCCAGTAGTCACCGGGACAGGGGCTCCTGGAGGTACTTC.

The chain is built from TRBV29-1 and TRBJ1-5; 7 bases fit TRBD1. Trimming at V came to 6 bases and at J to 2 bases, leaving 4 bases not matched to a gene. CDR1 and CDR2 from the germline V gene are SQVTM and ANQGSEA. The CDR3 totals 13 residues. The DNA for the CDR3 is TGCAGCGTCGGTGACAGGGGCAATCAGCCCCAGCATTTT. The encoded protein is CSVGDRGNQPQHF.

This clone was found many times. The CDR3 sequence: CASSQEGEVRALFF. The CDR3 nucleotides are TGTGCCAGCAGCCAAGAAGGAGAGGTCAGGGCGCTGTTTTTT. The chain has TRBV4-2 and TRBJ2-2; D is perhaps TRBD1 (5 bases). Trimming took 0 bases from V and 13 from J, leaving 15 bases between them. The V gene's germline CDR1 is LGHNA and CDR2 YNFKEQ. The CDR3 spans 14 residues.

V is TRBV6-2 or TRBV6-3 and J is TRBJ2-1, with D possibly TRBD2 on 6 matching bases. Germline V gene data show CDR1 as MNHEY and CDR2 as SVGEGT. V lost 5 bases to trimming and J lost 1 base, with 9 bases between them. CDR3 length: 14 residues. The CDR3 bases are TGTGCCAGCAGTCAACTAGCTTCCTACAATGAGCAGTTCTTC. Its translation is CASSQLASYNEQFF.

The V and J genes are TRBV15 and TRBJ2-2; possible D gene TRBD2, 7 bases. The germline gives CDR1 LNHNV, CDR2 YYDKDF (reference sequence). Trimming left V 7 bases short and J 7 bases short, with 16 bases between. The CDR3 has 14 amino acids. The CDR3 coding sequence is TGTGCCACCACCCTCGGGGGAGGGGGCGGGGAGCTGTTTTTT. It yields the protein CATTLGGGGGELFF.

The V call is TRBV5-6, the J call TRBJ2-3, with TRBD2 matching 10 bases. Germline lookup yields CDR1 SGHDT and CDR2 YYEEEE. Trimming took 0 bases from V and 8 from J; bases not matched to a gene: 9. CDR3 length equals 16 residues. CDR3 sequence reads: CASSLVLASGGFTQYF. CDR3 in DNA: TGTGCCAGCAGCTTGGTTCTGGCTAGCGGGGGATTTACGCAGTATTTT.

The CDR3 bases are TGTGCCATCAGTGAGTCGACAAAGGGGGAGACCCAGTACTTC. This translates into CAISESTKGETQYF. The chain links TRBV10-3 to TRBJ2-5; a possible D gene is TRBD1 (5 bases). This CDR3 has 14 amino acids. The germline V and J ends were trimmed by 0 bases and 5 bases, with 10 bases remaining between them. CDR1 is ENHRY, CDR2 SYGVKD, per germline.

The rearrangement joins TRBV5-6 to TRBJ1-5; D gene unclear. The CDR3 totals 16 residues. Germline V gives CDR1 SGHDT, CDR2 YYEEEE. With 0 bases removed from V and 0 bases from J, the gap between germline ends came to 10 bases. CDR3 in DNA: TGTGCCAGCAGCTTGGGGCAGGTACGTAGCAATCAGCCCCAGCATTTT. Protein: CASSLGQVRSNQPQHF.

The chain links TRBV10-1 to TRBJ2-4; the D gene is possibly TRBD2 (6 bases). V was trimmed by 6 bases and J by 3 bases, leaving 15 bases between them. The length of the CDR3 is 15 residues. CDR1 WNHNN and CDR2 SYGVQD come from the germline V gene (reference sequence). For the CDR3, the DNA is TGCGCCAGCAGCGGCGGCAGGGAGGACAAAAACATTCAGTACTTC. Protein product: CASSGGREDKNIQYF.

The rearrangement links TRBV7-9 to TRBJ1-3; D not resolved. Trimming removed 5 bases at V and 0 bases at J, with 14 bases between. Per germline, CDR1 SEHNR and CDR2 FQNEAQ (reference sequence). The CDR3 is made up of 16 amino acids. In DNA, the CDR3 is TGTGCCAGCAGCCTGGTGGTAACAAGCTCTGGAAACACCATATATTTT. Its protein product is CASSLVVTSSGNTIYF.

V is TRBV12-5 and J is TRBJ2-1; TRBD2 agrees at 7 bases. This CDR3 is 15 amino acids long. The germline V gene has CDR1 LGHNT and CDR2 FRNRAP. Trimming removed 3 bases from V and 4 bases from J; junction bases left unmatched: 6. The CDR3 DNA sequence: TGTGCTAGTGGTTTACGGCGGGGGTGGTACAATGAGCAGTTCTTC. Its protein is CASGLRRGWYNEQFF.

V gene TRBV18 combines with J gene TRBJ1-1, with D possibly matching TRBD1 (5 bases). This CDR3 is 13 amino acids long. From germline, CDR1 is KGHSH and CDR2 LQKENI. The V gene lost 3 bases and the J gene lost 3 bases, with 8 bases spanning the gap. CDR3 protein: CASSPGQDTEAFF. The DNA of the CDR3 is TGTGCCAGCTCACCGGGGCAGGACACTGAAGCTTTCTTT. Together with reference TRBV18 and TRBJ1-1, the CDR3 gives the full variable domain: NAGVMQNPRHLVRRRGQEARLRCSPMKGHSHVYWYRQLPEEGLKFMVYLQKENIIDESGMPKERFSAEFPKEGPSILRIQQVVRGDSAAYFCASSPGQDTEAFFGQGTRLTVV.

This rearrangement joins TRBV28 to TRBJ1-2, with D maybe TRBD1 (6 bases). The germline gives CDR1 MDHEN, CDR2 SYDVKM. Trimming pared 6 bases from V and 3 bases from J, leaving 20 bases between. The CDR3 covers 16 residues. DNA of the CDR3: TGTGCCAGCAGCTACCAGGGGCTTCAGAGTTACTATGGCTACACCTTC. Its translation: CASSYQGLQSYYGYTF.

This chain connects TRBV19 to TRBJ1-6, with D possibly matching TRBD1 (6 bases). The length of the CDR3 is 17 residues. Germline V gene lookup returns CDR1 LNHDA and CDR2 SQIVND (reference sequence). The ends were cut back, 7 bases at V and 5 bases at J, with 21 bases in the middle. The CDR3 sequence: CASNPRAWQGNNSPLHF. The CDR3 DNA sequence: TGTGCCAGTAATCCGCGGGCGTGGCAGGGGAATAATTCACCCCTCCACTTT.

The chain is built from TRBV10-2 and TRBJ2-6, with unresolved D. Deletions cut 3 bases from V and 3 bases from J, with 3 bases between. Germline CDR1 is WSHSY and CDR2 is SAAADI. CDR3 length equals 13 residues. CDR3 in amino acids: CASSDSGANVLTF. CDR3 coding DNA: TGCGCCAGCAGTGACAGTGGGGCCAACGTCCTGACTTTC.

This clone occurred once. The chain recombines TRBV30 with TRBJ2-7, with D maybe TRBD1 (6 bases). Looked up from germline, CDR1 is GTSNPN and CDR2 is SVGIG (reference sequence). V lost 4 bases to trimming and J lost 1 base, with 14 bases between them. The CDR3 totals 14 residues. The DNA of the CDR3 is TGTGCCTGGAAGCCTAGGACAGATTCCTACGAGCAGTACTTC. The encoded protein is CAWKPRTDSYEQYF.

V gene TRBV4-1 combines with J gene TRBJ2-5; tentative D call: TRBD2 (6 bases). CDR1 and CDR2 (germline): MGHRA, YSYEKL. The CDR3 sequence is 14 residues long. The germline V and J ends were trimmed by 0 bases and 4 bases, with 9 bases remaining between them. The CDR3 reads CASSQDGGRETQYF. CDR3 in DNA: TGCGCCAGCAGCCAAGACGGGGGTCGAGAGACCCAGTACTTC.

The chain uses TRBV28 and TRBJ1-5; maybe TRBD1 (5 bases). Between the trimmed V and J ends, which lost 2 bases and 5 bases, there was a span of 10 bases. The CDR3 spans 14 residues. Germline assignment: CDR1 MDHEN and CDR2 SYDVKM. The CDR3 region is CASSLRQGYQPQHF. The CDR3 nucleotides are TGTGCCAGCAGTTTACGGCAGGGCTATCAGCCCCAGCATTTT.

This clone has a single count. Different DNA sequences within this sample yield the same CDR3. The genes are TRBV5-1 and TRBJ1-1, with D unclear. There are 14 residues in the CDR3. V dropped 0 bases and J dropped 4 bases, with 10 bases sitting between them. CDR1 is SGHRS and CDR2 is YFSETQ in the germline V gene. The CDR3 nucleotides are TGCGCCAGCAGCTTGGAGGACTCCGGCACTGAAGCTTTCTTT. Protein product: CASSLEDSGTEAFF. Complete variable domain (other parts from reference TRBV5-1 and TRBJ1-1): KAGVTQTPRYLIKTRGQQVTLSCSPISGHRSVSWYQQTPGQGLQFLFEYFSETQRNKGNFPGRFSGRQFSNSRSEMNVSTLELGDSALYLCASSLEDSGTEAFFGQGTRLTVV.

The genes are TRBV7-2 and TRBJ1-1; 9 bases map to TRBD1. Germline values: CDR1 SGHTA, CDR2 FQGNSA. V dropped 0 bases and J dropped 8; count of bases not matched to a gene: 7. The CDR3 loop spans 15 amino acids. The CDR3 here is CASSLAPGQGLEAFF. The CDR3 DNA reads TGTGCCAGCAGCTTAGCGCCGGGACAGGGCCTCGAAGCTTTCTTT.